This record looks at one T cell receptor beta chain sequence and its context. The count of this clonotype is one. This clone's antigen is unknown. At one end the junction does not follow the germline gene, possibly because of a read error. The data derive from a study of blood T cells in healthy people across ages (dated by TCRdb to 2013 to 2016). Broadly, across the study: Template switching captured roughly one uniquely barcoded TCR beta cDNA molecule per two T cells in model experiments. Age-related changes in TCR beta repertoire diversity were measured in the study by deep sequencing normalized with unique cDNA molecular identifiers. Four age groups were formed from the donors: young (average approximately 15 years), middle-aged (approximately 39), aged (62) and long-lived (less than 85). Donors of different ages were randomly distributed across sequencing lanes to avoid experimental bias. Using the same blood draw, the study looked at two additional independent replicas of 1 million unique cDNA reads for two donors, one aged 18 to 30 and the other aged 80 or older. Broad study findings and their caveats: Estimates of total diversity based on one million sequenced T cells were regarded as lower bounds and as underestimates. A strong correlation was found between observed TCR beta diversity and the percentage of naive T cells measured by flow cytometry. The long-lived group showed more naive CD4+ T cells, fewer expanded clones and increased TCR diversity than the aged group, suggesting age selection. The CMV infection status of donors was not known, potentially confounding age-related changes in expanded clonotypes. Observed TCR beta diversity per million T cells fell roughly linearly with age, and a significant reduction was already apparent by age around 40. Bulk unsorted PBMC profiling prevented conclusive comparison of naive and antigen-experienced compartments.

Libraries were constructed by 5' RACE. The reads were generated on an Illumina HiSeq 2500. A second PCR of roughly 7 to 12 cycles was run with a J-beta primer mix and a sample-barcoded 5' primer. Each TCR beta cDNA molecule received a unique molecular identifier from a template-switch 5' adaptor carrying 12 random nucleotides. Each sample yielded at least 2.5 million CDR3-containing paired-end reads. First-strand cDNA was synthesized from all RNA with the Mint cDNA synthesis kit, primed by a TRBC-specific oligonucleotide. Following uracil-DNA glycosylase treatment, all cDNA underwent a first 18-cycle PCR with the universal primers M1SS and BC2_uni_R. On the authors' methods: Normalization of each sample was performed by random selection of 1 million high-quality reads, each carrying a distinct molecular identifier. Reads with shared molecular identifiers were discarded instead of being binned into consensus sequences. CDR3 identification, clonotype clustering and error correction used MiTCR with a Q25 quality threshold and the strictest error-elimination algorithm. A nonparametric unseen species model using Euler transformation provided a lower-bound estimate of total TCR beta diversity. Starting from the raw public reads, TCRdb applied fastp trimming at Q25, assembled clones with MiXCR and retained in-frame beta chains. Each CDR3 protein gets just one entry, which takes the most common genes and DNA from the rows behind it. TCRdb's processing, not the authors' own work, is the source of the V and J calls. This sample lists about 600,000 distinct CDR3 sequences; 40% to 50% were detected once. The ten largest clones represent approximately 25% of the sample.

Inclusive of the bounding cysteine and phenylalanine, the CDR3 is 14 residues long. Only CDR3 DNA is held: 42 bases, read in frame from base 1. In the germline V gene, CDR1 corresponds to MNHEY and CDR2 to SVGAGI. The approximately 39 donors, aged about 6 to 95 years, were systemically healthy Caucasian individuals from Russia. Each donor gave about 9.7 milliliters of peripheral blood, drawn into EDTA-treated Vacutainer tubes. PBMCs were isolated by Ficoll-Paque density-gradient centrifugation, with at least 7 million obtained per sample. Trizol reagent was used to extract total RNA from the PBMCs, yielding at least 5.5 micrograms per sample. Naive CD45RAhigh/CD27high T cell percentages were measured by flow cytometry on a PBMC aliquot from every donor.

The chain is made from TRBV6-5 and TRBJ1-1; TRBD1 aligns with 7 central bases. This receptor was taken from a man at least 80 years old in good health. The material sequenced was blood. This receptor carries the CDR3 CASRVQGLNAEAFF. The nucleotide sequence is given as TGTGCCAGCAGAGTACAGGGGTTGAACGCTGAAGCTTTCTTT.